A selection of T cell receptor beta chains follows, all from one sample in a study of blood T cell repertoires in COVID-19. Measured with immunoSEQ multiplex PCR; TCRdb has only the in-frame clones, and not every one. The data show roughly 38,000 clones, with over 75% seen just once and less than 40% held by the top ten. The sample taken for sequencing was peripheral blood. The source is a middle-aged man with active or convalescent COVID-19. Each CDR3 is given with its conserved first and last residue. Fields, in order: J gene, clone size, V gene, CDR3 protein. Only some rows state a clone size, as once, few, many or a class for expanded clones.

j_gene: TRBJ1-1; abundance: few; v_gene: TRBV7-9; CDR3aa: CASRDTGYGTMNTEAFF
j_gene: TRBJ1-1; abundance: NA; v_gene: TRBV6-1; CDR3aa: CASSENRVAGTEAFF
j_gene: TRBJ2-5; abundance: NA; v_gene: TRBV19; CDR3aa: CASSAWDRGQETQYF
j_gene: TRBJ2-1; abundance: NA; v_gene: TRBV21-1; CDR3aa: CASSNSPRGEGPVEQFF
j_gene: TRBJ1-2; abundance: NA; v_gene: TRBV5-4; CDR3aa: CASSFPGYYGYTF
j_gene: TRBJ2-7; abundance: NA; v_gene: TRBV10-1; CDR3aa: CAAQGLSYEQYF
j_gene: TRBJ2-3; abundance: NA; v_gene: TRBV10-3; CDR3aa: CAISTGQSTDTQYF
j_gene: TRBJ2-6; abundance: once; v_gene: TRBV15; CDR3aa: CATSRDGAPGANVLTF
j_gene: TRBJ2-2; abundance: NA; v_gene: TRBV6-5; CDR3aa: CASSPLWGELFF
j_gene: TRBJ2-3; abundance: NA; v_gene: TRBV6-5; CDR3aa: CASRSNKRGDTQYF
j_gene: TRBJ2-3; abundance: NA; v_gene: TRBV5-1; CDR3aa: CASSLEKEADTQYF
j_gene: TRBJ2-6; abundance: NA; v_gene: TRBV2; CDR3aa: CASQTGLDSGANVLTF
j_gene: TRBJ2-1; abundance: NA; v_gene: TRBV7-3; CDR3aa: CASSLKGAIGQGANEQFF
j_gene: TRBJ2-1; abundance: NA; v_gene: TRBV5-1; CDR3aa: CASSSSLLTGEQFF
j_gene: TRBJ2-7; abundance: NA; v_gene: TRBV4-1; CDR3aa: CASSQDSGLLSYEQYF
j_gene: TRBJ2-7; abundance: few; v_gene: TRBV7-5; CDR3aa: CVRSSSDSPRVEEQYF
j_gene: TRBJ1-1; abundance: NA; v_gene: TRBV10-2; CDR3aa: CASSESGASLRGTEAFF
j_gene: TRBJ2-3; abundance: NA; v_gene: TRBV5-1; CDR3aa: CASSQGLAGSTDTQYF
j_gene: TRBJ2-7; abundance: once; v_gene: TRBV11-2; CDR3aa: CASSLEARSSYEQYF
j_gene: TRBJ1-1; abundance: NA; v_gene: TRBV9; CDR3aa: CASSVKGDTEAFF
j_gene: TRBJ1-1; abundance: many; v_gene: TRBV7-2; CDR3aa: CASSHKGGNTEAFF
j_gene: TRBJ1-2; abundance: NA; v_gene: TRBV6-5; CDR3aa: CASSYSNRGRASGYTF
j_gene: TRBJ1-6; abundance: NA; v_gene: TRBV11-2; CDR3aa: CASSSSGTPGGSPLHF
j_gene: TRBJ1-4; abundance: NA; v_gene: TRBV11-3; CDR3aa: CASSKSPGQNEKLFF
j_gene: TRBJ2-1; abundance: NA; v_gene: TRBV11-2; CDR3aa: CASSLVFNEQFF
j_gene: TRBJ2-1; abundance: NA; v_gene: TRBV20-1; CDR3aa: CSASRGANNEQFF
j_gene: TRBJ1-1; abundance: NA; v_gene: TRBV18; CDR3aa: CASSPLGQGAFF
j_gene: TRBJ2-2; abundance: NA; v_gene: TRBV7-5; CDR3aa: CVRSLTSGGANTGELFF
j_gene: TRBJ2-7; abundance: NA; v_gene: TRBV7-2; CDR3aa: CASSFWTGSYEQYF
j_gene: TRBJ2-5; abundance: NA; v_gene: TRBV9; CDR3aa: CASSVEGAVKETQYF
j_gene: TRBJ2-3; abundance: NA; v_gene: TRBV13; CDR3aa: CASSPRVADTQYF
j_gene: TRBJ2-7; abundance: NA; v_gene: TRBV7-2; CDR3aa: CASSLGLAGVPEQYF
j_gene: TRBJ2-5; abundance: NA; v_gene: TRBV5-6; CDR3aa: CASSYQGSGGKETQYF
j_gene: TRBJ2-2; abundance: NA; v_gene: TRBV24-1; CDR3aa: CATSEGTGDRELFF
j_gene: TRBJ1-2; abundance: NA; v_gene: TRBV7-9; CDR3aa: CASTKNTGVNYGYTF
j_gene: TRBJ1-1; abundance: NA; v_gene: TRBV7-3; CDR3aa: CASLPAPGQGWTEAFF
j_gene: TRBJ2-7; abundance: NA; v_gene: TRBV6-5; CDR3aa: CASSYSRERPPYEQYF
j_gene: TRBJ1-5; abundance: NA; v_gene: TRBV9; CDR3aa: CASSPHSSNQPQHF
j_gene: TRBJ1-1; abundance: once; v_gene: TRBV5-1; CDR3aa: CASSLAGAGGRNTEAFF
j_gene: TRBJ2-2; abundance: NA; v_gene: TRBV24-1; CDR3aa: CATRGIRGATGELFF
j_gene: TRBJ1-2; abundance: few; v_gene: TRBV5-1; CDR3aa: CASSLGQNYGYTF
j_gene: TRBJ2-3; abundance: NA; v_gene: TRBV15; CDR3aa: CATSVGVRETDTQYF
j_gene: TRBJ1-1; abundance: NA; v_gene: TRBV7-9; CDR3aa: CASRGGEGPSWEAFF
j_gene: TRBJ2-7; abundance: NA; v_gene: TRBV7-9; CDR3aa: CASSRGQGASREQYF
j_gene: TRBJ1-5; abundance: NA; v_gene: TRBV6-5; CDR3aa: CASSNRGQRNQPQHF
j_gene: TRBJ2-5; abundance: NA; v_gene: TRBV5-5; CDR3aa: CASSLVSGRQETQYF
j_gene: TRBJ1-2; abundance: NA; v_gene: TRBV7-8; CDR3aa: CASSRSGDYGYTF
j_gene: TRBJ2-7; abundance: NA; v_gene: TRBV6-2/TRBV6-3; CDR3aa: CASSYTGGAGYEQYF